The sequence of this T cell receptor (beta chain) was determined in a study of cytomegalovirus exposure and HLA in healthy donors. Study background: The early release's HLA-typed donors yielded some 85 million unique TCRs.

This CDR3 spans 15 amino acids. Deletions cut 3 bases from V and 4 bases from J, with 15 bases between. Germline CDR1 reads MDHEN; CDR2 reads SYDVKM. A note on this clone: The antigen remains undetermined.

Broader study findings: Researchers reported from a later analysis that most CMV-associated TCR beta chains appeared HLA-restricted. As a later analysis revealed, the rate of TCR association differed by HLA locus, with DRB1 most and HLA-C fewest. Approximately 18,000 TCR beta sequences were associated with HLA alleles at 0.05 false discovery rate in a later analysis.

PCR used 60 Vbeta primers and 13 Jbeta primers. Sequenced by immunoSEQ multiplex PCR; TCRdb stores in-frame clones only, minus some. The table records around 180,000 clones, around four fifths of them present only once. Sequences were obtained from PBMCs. This clonotype was sampled from a girl aged 10-17 years in good health and CMV-seropositive. V usage is TRBV28 and J usage is TRBJ1-1, with D possibly TRBD1 on 6 matching bases. CDR3 loop: CASSFAGARATEAFF. CDR3 sequence (DNA): TGTGCCAGCAGTTTCGCGGGGGCGCGTGCCACTGAAGCTTTCTTT. The full variable domain, with the rest looked up from reference TRBV28 and TRBJ1-1, is DVKVTQSSRYLVKRTGEKVFLECVQDMDHENMFWYRQDPGLGLRLIYFSYDVKMKEKGDIPEGYSVSREKKERFSLILESASTNQTSMYLCASSFAGARATEAFFGQGTRLTVV.